The 26 T cell receptor beta chains below were found in one sample sequenced in a study of T cells in Graves' hyperthyroidism and ophthalmopathy (dated by TCRdb to about 2019). The method behind the library was multiplex PCR. Sequencing used an Illumina HiSeq 2000. Amplification of TCR beta CDR3 regions was carried out from RNA transcripts. The first round of RT-PCR for the TCR CDR3 was performed with the HTBI primer set and the Qiagen OneStep RT-PCR kit. The public reads were run again by TCRdb, first through fastp at Q25 and then through MiXCR, and only productive beta chains were kept. Here each entry gathers all rows of one CDR3 protein and keeps the most common genes and DNA. Recorded for this sample are over 700,000 distinct CDR3 sequences; under 20% of them occurred a single time. The top ten hold over 15% of the sample. The sample consisted of blood. The receptors shown here come from a woman between 50 and 59 years old with Graves' hyperthyroidism that later progressed to Graves' ophthalmopathy.

Ten or more counts support this clonotype. The chain couples TRBV7-9 to TRBJ1-1, with TRBD1 matching over 8 bases. The ends lost 6 bases at V and 1 base at J; junction bases unmatched: 10. CDR1 is SEHNR, CDR2 FQNEAQ, per germline (reference sequence). This CDR3 has 16 residues. This CDR3 is CASSPRTGSTNTEAFF. CDR3 nucleotides: TGTGCCAGCAGTCCGAGGACAGGGAGTACGAACACTGAAGCTTTCTTT.

This clonotype occurred a few times. The junction and the germline gene differ at one end; a read error may be behind it. The chain is built from TRBV2 and TRBJ1-2; 9 positions agree with TRBD1. This CDR3 is built from 15 residues. Per the germline V gene, CDR1 is SNHLY and CDR2 is FYNNEI. CDR3 in amino acids: CASSHYRGPPYGYTF. The CDR3 bases are TGCGCCAGCAGCCACTACAGGGGGCCCCCTTATGGCTACACCTTC.

This clonotype was found many times. The rearrangement uses TRBV11-2 and TRBJ1-3, with no clear D. V shed 0 bases and J shed 0 bases, with 6 bases lying between them. The CDR3 extends over 15 amino acids. Germline CDR1 SGHAT, CDR2 FQNNGV. CDR3 amino acids: CASSLDFGSGNTIYF. The CDR3 DNA is TGTGCCAGCAGCTTAGATTTCGGCTCTGGAAACACCATATATTTT.

This clonotype was detected many times. The chain has TRBV2 and TRBJ2-3; 15 bases fit TRBD2. Germline V gene lookup returns CDR1 SNHLY and CDR2 FYNNEI. The trim removed 7 bases at V and 2 bases at J, leaving 7 bases unmatched. The CDR3 sequence is 17 residues long. CDR3 sequence: CASIRGLAGGNTDTQYF. The CDR3 bases are TGTGCCAGCATTAGGGGACTAGCGGGGGGAAACACAGATACGCAGTATTTT.

In DNA, the CDR3 is TGTGAGGGCCGGGGGACTGAAGCTTTCTTT. It is translated as CEGRGTEAFF. The genes are TRBV30 and TRBJ1-1; tentatively, D is TRBD1 (5 bases). The CDR3 is 10 amino acids. Per germline, CDR1 GTSNPN and CDR2 SVGIG (reference sequence).

This clonotype was seen many times. V is TRBV7-2 and J is TRBJ1-2; D perhaps matches TRBD1 (5 bases). V was trimmed by 2 bases and J by 7 bases, leaving 11 bases between them. The CDR3 runs 13 residues. The germline V gene has CDR1 SGHTA and CDR2 FQGNSA. The CDR3 bases are TGTGCCAGCAGCTTACAGGGATCTGTTGGCTACACCTTC. As protein: CASSLQGSVGYTF.

This clonotype has a single count. The chain uses TRBV27 and TRBJ1-1; 7 bases are a match to TRBD1. CDR3 length equals 13 residues. Germline V gene lookup returns CDR1 MNHEY and CDR2 SMNVEV (reference sequence). Trimming removed 5 bases from V and 11 bases from J; junction bases left unmatched: 11. The CDR3 loop is CASSKGTALEAFF. The CDR3 coding sequence is TGTGCCAGCAGTAAAGGGACAGCCCTTGAGGCTTTCTTT.

Only a few counts were recorded for this clonotype. The chain carries TRBV10-3 and TRBJ2-7; D perhaps matches TRBD1 (6 bases). The CDR3 extends over 14 amino acids. Trimming pared 6 bases from V and 5 bases from J, leaving 17 bases between. The germline gives CDR1 ENHRY, CDR2 SYGVKD. CDR3 protein: CAISPAGALHEQYF. The CDR3 DNA sequence: TGTGCCATCAGCCCCGCAGGGGCCCTCCACGAGCAGTACTTC.

This chain connects TRBV6-1 to TRBJ2-5; D is uncertain. CDR3 size: 13 residues. Trimming cost V 4 bases and J 1 base, with 7 bases left between them. In germline, CDR1 is MNHNS, CDR2 SASEGT. CDR3 nucleotides: TGTGCCAGCAGTGTGAAGTTCCAAGAGACCCAGTACTTC. Protein: CASSVKFQETQYF.

V and J are TRBV7-2 and TRBJ1-1; D remains ambiguous. This CDR3 contains 15 residues. V was trimmed by 1 base and J by 2 bases, leaving 11 bases between them. The germline V gene encodes CDR1 SGHTA and CDR2 FQGNSA. The CDR3 protein is CASSLGATENTEAFF. The CDR3 DNA sequence: TGTGCCAGCAGCTTAGGTGCCACAGAAAACACTGAAGCTTTCTTT.

J is TRBJ2-7 and V is TRBV10-2; 9 bases fit TRBD2. J gave up 2 bases and V 3 bases, and 2 bases lay outside the gene matches. There are 14 residues in the CDR3. Looked up from germline, CDR1 is WSHSY and CDR2 is SAAADI. The CDR3 DNA is TGCGCCAGCAGTGAAGCGGGGGGCGCCTACGAGCAGTACTTC. This encodes CASSEAGGAYEQYF.

The rearrangement links TRBV20-1 to TRBJ2-1, with 10 bases matching TRBD2. The CDR3 runs 16 residues. CDR1 is DFQATT, CDR2 SNEGSKA, per germline (reference sequence). V was clipped by 5 bases and J by 1 base; unmatched bases: 8. The CDR3 here is CSAHPLAGVSYNEQFF. The CDR3 DNA reads as TGCAGTGCTCACCCGCTAGCGGGGGTTTCCTACAATGAGCAGTTCTTC.

This clonotype was picked up many times. The chain recombines TRBV7-8 with TRBJ1-1; D is ambiguous. Per germline, CDR1 SGHVS and CDR2 FQNEAQ. V was trimmed by 1 base and J by 2 bases, leaving 14 bases between them. The CDR3 sequence is 16 residues long. CDR3 nucleotide sequence: TGTGCCAGCAGCTTAGATGAGCGCAGAGCAAACACTGAAGCTTTCTTT. Its protein is CASSLDERRANTEAFF.

This clonotype appeared many times. The rearrangement joins TRBV3-1 to TRBJ2-1; the D is unclear. V was pared by 0 bases and J by 0 bases, with 6 bases between. Germline lookup yields CDR1 LGHDT and CDR2 YNNKEL (reference sequence). This CDR3 is built from 15 residues. The CDR3 coding sequence is TGTGCCAGCAGCCAAGACAGGAACTCCTACAATGAGCAGTTCTTC. This codes for CASSQDRNSYNEQFF.

The chain combines TRBV27 with TRBJ2-6; D not certain. The CDR3 runs to 14 residues. Germline-derived CDR1 and CDR2 are MNHEY and SMNVEV (reference sequence). The V gene lost 3 bases and the J gene lost 3 bases, with 6 bases spanning the gap. In DNA, the CDR3 is TGTGCCAGCAGTTTGTGGGATGGGGCCAACGTCCTGACTTTC. Amino acid sequence: CASSLWDGANVLTF.

Note on this clonotype: This sequence may be a read error, since a much larger clone differs from it by one base. V is TRBV5-1 and J is TRBJ1-1; D is uncertain. From germline, CDR1 is SGHRS and CDR2 YFSETQ. The CDR3 totals 13 residues. The CDR3 reads CASKVSAITEASF. Here the CDR3 DNA reads TGCGCCAGCAAGGTGTCGGCGATAACTGAAGCTTCCTTT.

This clonotype was detected only a few times. The chain couples TRBV20-1 to TRBJ1-2; 8 bases fit TRBD1. The germline gives CDR1 DFQATT, CDR2 SNEGSKA (reference sequence). The J segment lost 6 bases and the V segment lost 6 bases, leaving 12 bases of the junction unmatched. The CDR3 loop spans 14 amino acids. This CDR3 is CSARDRLSLDGYTF. CDR3 in DNA: TGCAGTGCCCGGGACAGGCTGTCTTTAGATGGCTACACCTTC.

Ten or more counts support this clonotype. This chain links TRBV7-8 with TRBJ2-5, with 8 positions matching TRBD2. CDR1 is SGHVS, CDR2 FQNEAQ, per germline. The length of the CDR3 is 15 residues. Trimming cost V 2 bases and J 2 bases; bases outside gene matches: 4. Here the CDR3 DNA reads TGTGCCAGCAGCTTACTCCGGGGGGGGCAAGAGACCCAGTACTTC. Protein: CASSLLRGGQETQYF.

The chain employs TRBV12-3 or TRBV12-4 and TRBJ2-3, with a possible D match to TRBD2 (6 bases). This CDR3 contains 18 residues. V dropped 0 bases and J dropped 0 bases, with 16 bases sitting between them. The CDR3 coding sequence is TGTGCCAGCAGTTTAGCGCGGGACGCAAGGCCTAGCACAGATACGCAGTATTTT. Protein: CASSLARDARPSTDTQYF.

This clonotype was detected only a few times. The chain joins TRBV27 to TRBJ1-5; a possible D gene is TRBD1 (5 bases). Trimming cost V 6 bases and J 11 bases, with 14 bases left between them. Germline V gene sequence: CDR1 MNHEY, CDR2 SMNVEV (reference sequence). This CDR3 is built from 12 residues. CDR3 bases: TGTGCCAGCAGCCCTGGAGTGGGGGCCCAGCATTTT. Encoded protein: CASSPGVGAQHF.

The CDR3 DNA reads as TGTGCCAGCAGCAGTTGGACTGGCGGGGATCTCACAGATACGCAGTATTTT. This gives the protein CASSSWTGGDLTDTQYF. The genes are TRBV3-1 and TRBJ2-3; a possible D gene is TRBD2 (6 bases). The CDR3 covers 17 residues. CDR1 is LGHDT, CDR2 YNNKEL, per germline (reference sequence). Between the trimmed V and J ends, which lost 5 bases and 2 bases, there was a span of 20 bases.

The chain links TRBV12-5 to TRBJ2-1; possible D gene TRBD2, 5 bases. Germline V gives CDR1 LGHNT, CDR2 FRNRAP. The ends were cut back, 1 base at V and 9 bases at J, with 16 bases in the middle. CDR3 length equals 15 residues. CDR3 amino acids: CASGLGETPTSEQFF. The DNA of the CDR3 is TGTGCTAGTGGTTTGGGGGAGACTCCTACAAGTGAGCAGTTCTTC.

This clonotype showed up many times. The chain joins TRBV5-1 to TRBJ2-3; the match to TRBD2 covers 8 bases. This CDR3 spans 16 amino acids. The germline gives CDR1 SGHRS, CDR2 YFSETQ. The junction had 8 bases not matched to a gene; V was cut back by 4 bases and J by 1 base. CDR3 sequence: CASSARTSPGTDTQYF. For the CDR3, the DNA is TGCGCCAGCAGCGCAAGGACTAGCCCGGGCACAGATACGCAGTATTTT.

This clonotype was counted at least ten times. V usage is TRBV12-3 or TRBV12-4 and J usage is TRBJ2-1; perhaps TRBD2 as D (5 bases). V lost 3 bases to trimming and J lost 10 bases, with 13 bases between them. There are 13 residues in the CDR3. CDR3 coding DNA: TGTGCCAGCAGTTTCGATCGGGGTAACGAGCAGTTCTTC. It yields the protein CASSFDRGNEQFF.

To note about this clonotype: This may be a read error, as it is one base from a much larger clone. The chain couples TRBV20-1 to TRBJ1-5; no clear D gene. Germline V lookup: CDR1 DFQATT, CDR2 SNEGSKA (reference sequence). The CDR3 runs 14 residues. DNA of the CDR3: TGCAGTGCAGGTAGGGCTTATAGCAATCGGCCCCAGCATTTT. Residues: CSAGRAYSNRPQHF.

This clonotype was seen ten or more times. V usage is TRBV3-1 and J usage is TRBJ1-1; tentative D call: TRBD1 (5 bases). Germline CDR1 LGHDT, CDR2 YNNKEL (reference sequence). The CDR3 sequence is 15 residues long. V was pared by 1 base and J by 10 bases, with 19 bases between. CDR3 coding DNA: TGTGCCAGCAGCCAAGCGGTCGAGGGGCTCCTCGGAGCTTTCTTT. It translates to CASSQAVEGLLGAFF.